One sample yielded the 10 T cell receptor beta chains listed below, sequenced in a study of CD8 T cells in Susac syndrome. Reverse transcription of about 0.5 to 1 ug RNA was carried out with random hexamers. TCRdb recomputed calls from the immunoSEQ multiplex PCR reads with MiXCR, one row per CDR3 protein. The sample yields around 300,000 distinct CDR3 sequences, about nine tenths seen once. Sequenced: CD8+ T cells from PBMCs. The receptor source for this set is a human donor with multiple sclerosis.

V is TRBV29-1 and J is TRBJ1-1, with no clear D. CDR1 and CDR2 from the germline V gene are SQVTM and ANQGSEA. The CDR3 has 13 amino acids. V was shortened by 5 bases and J by 5 bases, with 15 bases between the two germline ends. The CDR3 loop reads CSVPLFAGTEAFF. CDR3 DNA: TGCAGCGTTCCTTTATTTGCGGGGACTGAAGCTTTCTTT.

The chain is built from TRBV15 and TRBJ1-1; D gene ambiguous. V lost 4 bases to trimming and J lost 1 base, with 4 bases between them. The CDR3 has 12 residues. CDR1 and CDR2 from the germline V gene are LNHNV and YYDKDF (reference sequence). The CDR3 nucleotides are TGTGCCACCAGCACCAGGAACACTGAAGCTTTCTTT. Amino acid sequence: CATSTRNTEAFF.

The chain couples TRBV9 to TRBJ2-7, with D perhaps matching TRBD2 (6 bases). The CDR3 has 15 residues. Trimming shortened V by 1 base and J by 6 bases, and 17 bases separated the two germline ends. Per the germline V gene, CDR1 is SGDLS and CDR2 is YYNGEE. As DNA, the CDR3 is TGTGCCAGCAGCGTATCCCCGGGGGAGATGGGCGAGCAGTACTTC. It encodes CASSVSPGEMGEQYF.

The V gene is TRBV9, the J gene TRBJ2-2; D assignment may be TRBD1 or TRBD2 (5 bases each). V was clipped by 2 bases and J by 2 bases, with 13 bases between them. CDR3 length equals 16 residues. Germline V gene sequence: CDR1 SGDLS, CDR2 YYNGEE. CDR3 protein: CASSVPRDANTGELFF. CDR3 nucleotide sequence: TGTGCCAGCAGCGTTCCCCGGGACGCAAACACCGGGGAGCTGTTTTTT. The entire variable domain, with the rest obtained from reference TRBV9 and TRBJ2-2, is as follows: DSGVTQTPKHLITATGQRVTLRCSPRSGDLSVYWYQQSLDQGLQFLIQYYNGEERAKGNILERFSAQQFPDLHSELNLSSLELGDSALYFCASSVPRDANTGELFFGEGSRLTVL.

V usage is TRBV28 and J usage is TRBJ1-1; no definite D call. V was cut by 2 bases and J by 8 bases, with 12 bases left in between. Per germline, CDR1 MDHEN and CDR2 SYDVKM. This CDR3 has 13 amino acids. CDR3 nucleotide sequence: TGTGCCAGCAGTTTACGCATGCGGAAAGAAGCTTTCTTT. Its protein product is CASSLRMRKEAFF.

This clonotype was recorded once. This chain uses TRBV12-3 or TRBV12-4 with TRBJ1-1; 9 bases agree with TRBD1. V lost 7 bases to trimming and J lost 4 bases; unmatched junction nucleotides: 7. There are 14 residues in the CDR3. In DNA, the CDR3 is TGTGCCAGCACTCCGACAGGGGGGGGCACTGAAGCTTTCTTT. It specifies CASTPTGGGTEAFF.

The rearrangement joins TRBV25-1 to TRBJ2-5; D call uncertain. CDR1 and CDR2 (germline): MGHDK, SYGVNS. CDR3 length: 13 amino acids. Trimming shortened V by 3 bases and J by 2 bases, and 7 bases separated the two germline ends. The CDR3 sequence is CASSDILQETQYF. The CDR3 coding sequence is TGTGCCAGCAGTGACATTCTACAAGAGACCCAGTACTTC.

This clonotype came up a few times. The V call is TRBV4-3, the J call TRBJ2-5, with 8 bases matching TRBD1. Germline CDR1 LGHNA, CDR2 YSLEER. With 0 bases clipped from V and 4 bases from J, the junction kept 1 base outside the gene matches. This CDR3 is 14 amino acids long. The CDR3 nucleotides are TGCGCCAGCAGCCAAGATGACAGGGGAGAGACCCAGTACTTC. Translated: CASSQDDRGETQYF.

This sequence joins TRBV19 and TRBJ2-7, with a tentative D call TRBD2 (6 bases). The CDR3 is 16 residues long. Germline assignment: CDR1 LNHDA and CDR2 SQIVND (reference sequence). Trimming pared 5 bases from V and 0 bases from J, leaving 17 bases between. The CDR3 region is CASSWGERASSYEQYF. The CDR3 nucleotides read TGTGCCAGTAGTTGGGGGGAGCGGGCGTCCTCCTACGAGCAGTACTTC.

The rearrangement uses TRBV7-9 and TRBJ1-2; 8 bases are a match to TRBD1. CDR1 is SEHNR, CDR2 FQNEAQ, per germline (reference sequence). J was trimmed by 6 bases and V by 5 bases; bases with no gene match: 8. The CDR3 is made up of 14 amino acids. CDR3 DNA: TGTGCCAGCAGCCCGAGACAGGGGCGGGATGGCTACACCTTC. It is translated as CASSPRQGRDGYTF.